The 30 T cell receptor beta chains below were found in one sample sequenced in a study of shared clonotypes between healthy human individuals. TCRdb's copy holds only in-frame clones and misses some; the assay was immunoSEQ multiplex PCR. The table records fewer than 1.8 million clones, approximately 98.5% of them present only once. Sequencing was carried out using naive CD4+ T cells sorted from blood. The subset denotes: CD45RA+ positively selected. Receptors originate from a young man in good health.

The chain carries TRBV28 and TRBJ2-7, with 11 nucleotides matching TRBD2. Germline CDR1 MDHEN, CDR2 SYDVKM. The CDR3 length is 14 residues. V was pared by 8 bases and J by 7 bases, with 10 bases of the junction left unmatched. The CDR3 spells CASGIAGGPREQYF. The CDR3 DNA is TGTGCCAGCGGTATAGCGGGAGGGCCGAGGGAGCAGTACTTC.

The chain has TRBV5-5 and TRBJ2-5, with D unresolved. The germline V gene has CDR1 SGHKS and CDR2 YYEKEE (reference sequence). The CDR3 runs to 15 residues. V was pared by 5 bases and J by 2 bases, with 16 bases between. The CDR3 coding sequence is TGTGCCAGCAGTAACGGAGCTTCCACTCAAGAGACCCAGTACTTC. It yields the protein CASSNGASTQETQYF.

This chain joins TRBV7-9 and TRBJ2-5; D remains unclear. V was shortened by 3 bases and J by 4 bases, with 12 bases between the two germline ends. CDR1 and CDR2 from the germline V gene are SEHNR and FQNEAQ (reference sequence). CDR3 length: 14 amino acids. The CDR3 sequence: CASSLEGFRETQYF. The DNA for the CDR3 is TGTGCCAGCAGCTTGGAAGGGTTTCGAGAGACCCAGTACTTC.

The chain is built from TRBV25-1 and TRBJ2-2, with 14 bases lining up with TRBD2. The CDR3 has 16 residues. CDR1 and CDR2 from the germline V gene are MGHDK and SYGVNS. Trimming at V came to 6 bases and at J to 3 bases, leaving 3 bases not matched to a gene. The CDR3 loop reads CASRGLAGEYTGELFF. The CDR3 DNA reads TGTGCCAGCAGGGGACTAGCGGGGGAATACACCGGGGAGCTGTTTTTT.

The rearrangement joins TRBV28 to TRBJ2-7; 9 bases line up with TRBD2. Per germline, CDR1 MDHEN and CDR2 SYDVKM. The CDR3 sequence is 14 residues long. V trimming: 5 bases; J trimming: 6 bases; junction bases outside the gene matches: 8. The CDR3 loop reads CASSPSGRFGEQYF. DNA for the CDR3: TGTGCCAGCAGTCCCAGCGGGAGGTTCGGCGAGCAGTACTTC.

The V and J genes are TRBV5-5 and TRBJ2-1; 7 bases are a match to TRBD2. Germline CDR1 reads SGHKS; CDR2 reads YYEKEE (reference sequence). With 1 base clipped from V and 5 bases from J, the junction kept 6 bases outside the gene matches. The CDR3 runs to 15 residues. CDR3 loop: CASSLLAGADNEQFF. As DNA, the CDR3 is TGTGCCAGCAGCTTGCTGGCGGGAGCCGACAATGAGCAGTTCTTC.

This chain uses TRBV20-1 with TRBJ2-7; D is unclear. Germline values: CDR1 DFQATT, CDR2 SNEGSKA (reference sequence). V was clipped by 3 bases and J by 6 bases, with 9 bases between them. The CDR3 loop spans 11 amino acids. CDR3: CSASLGLEQYF. The CDR3 nucleotides read TGCAGTGCTAGCCTCGGGCTCGAGCAGTACTTC.

This chain links TRBV7-8 with TRBJ2-5; a possible D gene is TRBD2 (6 bases). Germline loops: CDR1 SGHVS, CDR2 FQNEAQ. The CDR3 extends over 14 amino acids. V was trimmed by 4 bases and J by 3 bases, leaving 12 bases between them. CDR3: CASSSRRREETQYF. CDR3 bases: TGTGCCAGCAGCTCGCGGCGGAGGGAAGAGACCCAGTACTTC.

Remarks on this clone: The identical CDR3 is also encoded by other nucleotide sequences in the sample. This chain joins TRBV18 and TRBJ2-2, with 11 bases matching TRBD1. The CDR3 contains 17 residues. V shed 2 bases, J shed 0 bases, and the junction held 2 bases outside the gene matches. Germline V gives CDR1 KGHSH, CDR2 LQKENI. DNA for the CDR3: TGTGCCAGCTCACCATTGGGACAGGGGGCGAACACCGGGGAGCTGTTTTTT. Protein sequence: CASSPLGQGANTGELFF.

The chain employs TRBV27 and TRBJ2-7; D unresolved. CDR1 and CDR2 from the germline V gene are MNHEY and SMNVEV (reference sequence). The CDR3 covers 14 residues. Trimming left V 7 bases short and J 3 bases short, with 16 bases between. CDR3 in amino acids: CASTSYLGFYEQYF. In DNA, the CDR3 is TGTGCCAGCACATCGTACTTGGGGTTCTACGAGCAGTACTTC.

This rearrangement joins TRBV7-2 to TRBJ1-1; TRBD1 matches at 7 bases. The CDR3 is 14 residues long. V was clipped by 4 bases and J by 7 bases; unmatched bases: 9. From germline, CDR1 is SGHTA and CDR2 FQGNSA. The CDR3 loop reads CASSSRRGLFEAFF. DNA of the CDR3: TGTGCCAGCAGCTCTCGAAGGGGGCTCTTTGAAGCTTTCTTT.

The chain uses TRBV9 and TRBJ2-7; the match to TRBD2 covers 11 bases. The CDR3 totals 15 residues. Germline CDR1 reads SGDLS; CDR2 reads YYNGEE. With V trimmed by 1 base and J by 6 bases, 6 bases remained unmatched. In DNA, the CDR3 is TGTGCCAGCAGCGTACTAGCGGGAGGCGGGAGCGAGCAGTACTTC. It yields the protein CASSVLAGGGSEQYF.

Here the CDR3 DNA reads TGTGCCAGCAGCCCGGAGGGGGACAGGGTAAACTATGGCTACACCTTC. The encoded protein is CASSPEGDRVNYGYTF. The chain is built from TRBV5-4 and TRBJ1-2, with TRBD1 matching 9 bases. CDR1 and CDR2 (germline): SGHNT, YYREEE (reference sequence). Trimming cost V 4 bases and J 2 bases; bases outside gene matches: 9. The CDR3 has 16 residues.

The chain employs TRBV6-6 and TRBJ2-1; 7 nucleotides agree with TRBD2. The V gene end was trimmed by 7 bases and the J gene end by 0 bases; junction bases not matched to a gene: 3. The CDR3 runs to 14 residues. In germline, CDR1 is MNHNY, CDR2 SVGAGI (reference sequence). CDR3 protein: CASIGGSSYNEQFF. The DNA of the CDR3 is TGTGCCAGCATAGGCGGGAGCTCCTACAATGAGCAGTTCTTC.

J is TRBJ1-2 and V is TRBV5-1; D ambiguous. V was shortened by 2 bases and J by 0 bases, with 11 bases between the two germline ends. The germline V gene encodes CDR1 SGHRS and CDR2 YFSETQ. The CDR3 sequence is 15 residues long. Written as DNA, the CDR3 is TGCGCCAGCAGCTTAGAGGGATCCACTAACTATGGCTACACCTTC. This encodes CASSLEGSTNYGYTF. The whole variable domain, filled in from reference TRBV5-1 and TRBJ1-2, reads KAGVTQTPRYLIKTRGQQVTLSCSPISGHRSVSWYQQTPGQGLQFLFEYFSETQRNKGNFPGRFSGRQFSNSRSEMNVSTLELGDSALYLCASSLEGSTNYGYTFGSGTRLTVV.

About this clone: The sample holds other DNA sequences that translate to the same CDR3. The CDR3 reads CASSLTRYEQYF. The DNA for the CDR3 is TGTGCCAGCAGCTTAACGCGCTACGAGCAGTACTTC. The chain uses TRBV11-2 and TRBJ2-7; no clear D gene. This CDR3 is 12 amino acids long. Germline CDR1 reads SGHAT; CDR2 reads FQNNGV. V lost 2 bases to trimming and J lost 3 bases, with 5 bases between them.

This clone has only one observation. The chain is built from TRBV9 and TRBJ2-3; weak D call: TRBD1 (5 bases). CDR1 SGDLS and CDR2 YYNGEE come from the germline V gene. The CDR3 is 12 residues long. The germline V and J ends were trimmed by 1 base and 14 bases, with 14 bases remaining between them. This CDR3 reads CASSVKAGFLYF. Written as DNA, the CDR3 is TGTGCCAGCAGCGTAAAGGCAGGGTTTCTGTATTTT. Complete variable domain (other parts from reference TRBV9 and TRBJ2-3): DSGVTQTPKHLITATGQRVTLRCSPRSGDLSVYWYQQSLDQGLQFLIQYYNGEERAKGNILERFSAQQFPDLHSELNLSSLELGDSALYFCASSVKAGFLYFGPGTRLTVL.

This chain uses TRBV7-8 with TRBJ2-1; no clear D gene. Germline values: CDR1 SGHVS, CDR2 FQNEAQ. This CDR3 has 15 residues. The V and J ends lost 6 bases and 0 bases respectively, with 12 bases between them. CDR3 protein: CASSASSNSYNEQFF. Written as DNA, the CDR3 is TGTGCCAGCAGTGCCTCCAGTAACTCCTACAATGAGCAGTTCTTC.

The chain joins TRBV30 to TRBJ2-1; TRBD2 matches 9 bases. CDR3 size: 14 residues. Trimming took 2 bases from V and 10 from J; bases not matched to a gene: 9. Germline V gene data show CDR1 as GTSNPN and CDR2 as SVGIG (reference sequence). The CDR3 region is CAWSSSGRLSEQFF. DNA for the CDR3: TGTGCCTGGAGTAGTAGCGGGAGACTAAGCGAGCAGTTCTTC.

The chain is built from TRBV30 and TRBJ1-1; D may be TRBD1 (6 bases). In germline, CDR1 is GTSNPN, CDR2 SVGIG (reference sequence). V lost 0 bases, J lost 4 bases, and 21 bases lay in between. The CDR3 contains 17 residues. The CDR3 loop reads CAWSVRGGTQGSTEAFF. The CDR3 DNA follows: TGTGCCTGGAGTGTACGGGGTGGGACCCAGGGGTCCACTGAAGCTTTCTTT.

This chain's CDR3 is CASSSLTTGKETQYF. CDR3 sequence (DNA): TGTGCCAGCAGCTCCCTAACGACAGGGAAGGAGACCCAGTACTTC. J is TRBJ2-5 and V is TRBV7-6, with 7 nucleotides matching TRBD1. Trimming at V came to 4 bases and at J to 5 bases, leaving 10 bases not matched to a gene. The CDR3 runs to 15 residues. Germline V gives CDR1 SGHVS, CDR2 FNYEAQ. Complete variable domain (other parts from reference TRBV7-6 and TRBJ2-5): GAGVSQSPRYKVTKRGQDVALRCDPISGHVSLYWYRQALGQGPEFLTYFNYEAQQDKSGLPNDRFSAERPEGSISTLTIQRTEQRDSAMYRCASSSLTTGKETQYFGPGTRLLVL.

J is TRBJ2-7 and V is TRBV21-1; the D call in the table, TRBD2, was not verified against the DNA. TRBV21-1 is a pseudogene. The CDR3 runs to 19 residues. This chain's CDR3 is CASSKAGTSGRDGTYEQYF. The DNA for the CDR3 is TGTGCCAGCAGCAAAGCAGGGACTAGCGGGAGAGATGGGACCTACGAGCAGTACTTC.

This chain joins TRBV5-6 and TRBJ2-3; 7 bases are shared with TRBD1. Germline-derived CDR1 and CDR2 are SGHDT and YYEEEE. With V trimmed by 2 bases and J by 5 bases, 2 bases remained unmatched. CDR3 size: 13 residues. The CDR3 DNA reads as TGTGCCAGCAGCTTACAGGGGCAAGATACGCAGTATTTT. This codes for CASSLQGQDTQYF.

Here the CDR3 DNA reads TGTGCCAGTAGTATTCTGGGGGCCGGGGAGCTGTTTTTT. It translates to CASSILGAGELFF. This chain joins TRBV19 and TRBJ2-2, with D perhaps being TRBD1 or TRBD2 (5 bases each). The CDR3 is 13 amino acids. Germline V gene data show CDR1 as LNHDA and CDR2 as SQIVND (reference sequence). The V gene lost 3 bases and the J gene lost 6 bases, with 8 bases spanning the gap. The whole variable domain, remainder taken from reference TRBV19 and TRBJ2-2, is DGGITQSPKYLFRKEGQNVTLSCEQNLNHDAMYWYRQDPGQGLRLIYYSQIVNDFQKGDIAEGYSVSREKKESFPLTVTSAQKNPTAFYLCASSILGAGELFFGEGSRLTVL.

The chain uses TRBV2 and TRBJ1-4; 11 bases are a match to TRBD1. The junction had 2 bases not matched to a gene; V was cut back by 3 bases and J by 8 bases. The CDR3 contains 14 residues. Germline CDR1 is SNHLY and CDR2 is FYNNEI. The CDR3 DNA reads as TGTGCCAGCAGTGAGGACAGGGGGCTGGAAAAACTGTTTTTT. As protein: CASSEDRGLEKLFF.

This clone appeared once. This chain joins TRBV29-1 and TRBJ2-3, with 10 bases that match TRBD2. Germline CDR1 is SQVTM and CDR2 is ANQGSEA. The V gene end was trimmed by 5 bases and the J gene end by 1 base; junction bases not matched to a gene: 6. This CDR3 spans 15 amino acids. The CDR3 sequence is CSVTSGIYGTDTQYF. The DNA for the CDR3 is TGCAGCGTTACTAGCGGGATATATGGCACAGATACGCAGTATTTT.

This chain uses TRBV9 with TRBJ2-7, with D tentatively TRBD1 (5 bases). Germline V gives CDR1 SGDLS, CDR2 YYNGEE. V was trimmed by 0 bases and J by 1 base, leaving 11 bases between them. The CDR3 sequence is 15 residues long. CDR3 DNA: TGTGCCAGCAGCGTAGCTTTAGGGGTGTCCTACGAGCAGTACTTC. Its translation is CASSVALGVSYEQYF.

The chain joins TRBV29-1 to TRBJ2-1; D may match TRBD1 or TRBD2 (6 bases each). The CDR3 consists of 17 residues. V lost 0 bases and J lost 2, with 17 bases in between. The germline gives CDR1 SQVTM, CDR2 ANQGSEA. CDR3 protein: CSVEDPARRGTYNEQFF. In nucleotides, the CDR3 is TGCAGCGTTGAAGATCCTGCCCGGAGGGGGACCTACAATGAGCAGTTCTTC.

This clone has only one observation. The chain joins TRBV30 to TRBJ2-1, with D possibly TRBD2 on 5 matching bases. CDR3 length equals 14 residues. With 8 bases removed from V and 0 bases from J, the gap between germline ends came to 14 bases. Per germline, CDR1 GTSNPN and CDR2 SVGIG (reference sequence). The chain's CDR3 is CAGLARSSYNEQFF. The CDR3 region has the DNA TGTGCCGGGCTAGCCCGCAGCTCCTACAATGAGCAGTTCTTC.

V and J are TRBV27 and TRBJ2-7, with TRBD2 matching over 10 bases. After removal of 5 bases from V and 2 bases from J, the junction contained 3 bases not matched to a gene. Germline V gives CDR1 MNHEY, CDR2 SMNVEV (reference sequence). The CDR3 totals 14 residues. This CDR3 reads CASSVSGRTYEQYF. CDR3 in DNA: TGTGCCAGCAGTGTTAGCGGGAGGACCTACGAGCAGTACTTC.